These 15 T cell receptor beta chains were all obtained from the same sample, sequenced in a study of OX40 agonist ivuxolimab in advanced cancers. Assay used: immunoSEQ multiplex PCR; TCRdb lists only in-frame clones, some missing. The sample consists of about 98,000 clones, roughly 85% of them appearing once. Source: CD4+ or CD8+ T cells sorted from blood, taken in a trial of the OX40 agonist ivuxolimab. The receptors originated from an adult with an advanced solid tumor such as melanoma, head and neck, liver or kidney cancer.

In its sample, this clone was seen a few times. The same CDR3 is also encoded by other DNA sequences in this sample. V usage is TRBV11-2 and J usage is TRBJ1-1; D is unclear. Per germline, CDR1 SGHAT and CDR2 FQNNGV. V was cut by 4 bases and J by 2 bases, with 2 bases left in between. This CDR3 region has 11 residues. The CDR3 DNA reads TGTGCCAGCAGCTCTAACACTGAAGCTTTCTTT. Amino acid sequence: CASSSNTEAFF.

The table lists this clone with a few counts. The genes are TRBV5-1 and TRBJ2-3, with 7 bases fitting TRBD1. Germline CDR1 reads SGHRS; CDR2 reads YFSETQ. V dropped 3 bases and J dropped 1; count of bases not matched to a gene: 2. This CDR3 has 14 amino acids. The CDR3 nucleotides are TGCGCCAGCAGCTCCCAGGGGGGCACAGATACGCAGTATTTT. Translation gives CASSSQGGTDTQYF.

In its sample, this clone was seen once. V and J are TRBV5-4 and TRBJ1-2, with D perhaps matching TRBD1 (6 bases). The CDR3 is 14 amino acids. Between the trimmed V and J ends, which lost 4 bases and 8 bases, there was a span of 18 bases. CDR1 and CDR2 (germline): SGHNT, YYREEE (reference sequence). CDR3 bases: TGTGCCAGCAGCCCCAAACAGGGTCGGTTCGGCTACACCTTC. Protein sequence: CASSPKQGRFGYTF.

V gene TRBV11-2 combines with J gene TRBJ2-1, with 11 bases fitting TRBD1. The CDR3 sequence is 17 residues long. Germline CDR1 is SGHAT and CDR2 is FQNNGV. Unmatched junction bases numbered 9, after V lost 1 base and J lost 7 bases. The CDR3: CASSLAWDRGNVNEQFF. The CDR3 DNA reads as TGTGCCAGCAGCTTAGCTTGGGACAGGGGGAACGTAAATGAGCAGTTCTTC.

The J gene is TRBJ2-5, the V gene TRBV11-1; possible D gene TRBD1, 6 bases. V lost 6 bases and J 2 bases, leaving 10 bases between the germline ends. The CDR3 contains 13 residues. CDR1 SGHAT and CDR2 FQDESV come from the germline V gene (reference sequence). The CDR3 here is CASSRGQQETQYF. DNA for the CDR3: TGTGCCAGCAGTCGAGGACAGCAAGAGACCCAGTACTTC.

The chain employs TRBV5-1 and TRBJ2-7; D is perhaps TRBD2 (6 bases). Trimming cost V 2 bases and J 4 bases, with 7 bases left between them. The CDR3 runs to 12 residues. The V gene's germline CDR1 is SGHRS and CDR2 YFSETQ. The CDR3 DNA reads TGCGCCAGCAGCTTACGGGGGTACGAGCAGTACTTC. It translates to CASSLRGYEQYF.

The chain carries TRBV2 and TRBJ1-1, with 7 bases matching TRBD1. The CDR3 loop spans 13 amino acids. The junction had 4 bases not matched to a gene; V was cut back by 7 bases and J by 2 bases. Germline V gene sequence: CDR1 SNHLY, CDR2 FYNNEI. The CDR3, as DNA: TGTGCCAGCAACGGACAGGTCAACACTGAAGCTTTCTTT. Protein product: CASNGQVNTEAFF.

The J gene is TRBJ2-7, the V gene TRBV27; D is possibly TRBD1 (6 bases). The length of the CDR3 is 14 residues. Trimming left V 5 bases short and J 2 bases short, with 13 bases between. Germline values: CDR1 MNHEY, CDR2 SMNVEV (reference sequence). The DNA for the CDR3 is TGTGCCAGCAGTCGCTCGACAGGAACCTACGAGCAGTACTTC. Translation gives CASSRSTGTYEQYF.

The chain joins TRBV5-1 to TRBJ2-1; no clear D gene. There are 14 residues in the CDR3. Germline CDR1 is SGHRS and CDR2 is YFSETQ. Trimming removed 6 bases at V and 6 bases at J, with 16 bases between. The CDR3 DNA is TGCGCCAGCAAGGACGTATCAGCCGGCAATGAGCAGTTCTTC. It yields the protein CASKDVSAGNEQFF.

This chain connects TRBV11-1 to TRBJ2-4, with TRBD1 matching 7 bases. The CDR3 is 14 amino acids. The germline V gene encodes CDR1 SGHAT and CDR2 FQDESV (reference sequence). V trimming: 5 bases; J trimming: 6 bases; junction bases outside the gene matches: 7. CDR3 nucleotide sequence: TGTGCCAGCAGCCCAACAAGGACAGGAAACATTCAGTACTTC. It codes for CASSPTRTGNIQYF.

This sequence joins TRBV5-1 and TRBJ1-1, with unresolved D. The germline CDR1 and CDR2 sequences are SGHRS and YFSETQ. V lost 2 bases to trimming and J lost 3 bases, with 11 bases between them. This CDR3 is 14 amino acids long. Here the CDR3 DNA reads TGCGCCAGCAGCTTTGGCAGCGGGGACACTGAAGCTTTCTTT. Amino acids: CASSFGSGDTEAFF.

CDR3 loop: CASSAGTTKEETQYF. Here the CDR3 DNA reads TGTGCCAGCAGCGCCGGGACTACCAAAGAAGAGACCCAGTACTTC. This chain links TRBV7-9 with TRBJ2-5; 7 positions agree with TRBD2. The CDR3 contains 15 residues. Unmatched junction bases numbered 9, after V lost 5 bases and J lost 3 bases. Germline values: CDR1 SEHNR, CDR2 FQNEAQ (reference sequence).

V and J are TRBV2 and TRBJ2-7; D assignment may be TRBD1 or TRBD2 (5 bases each). The V gene lost 6 bases and the J gene lost 7 bases, with 13 bases spanning the gap. The CDR3 spans 12 residues. The germline V gene encodes CDR1 SNHLY and CDR2 FYNNEI. Here the CDR3 DNA reads TGTGCCAGCAGATTTGGGACCACAGAGCAGTACTTC. This codes for CASRFGTTEQYF.

The chain uses TRBV6-5 and TRBJ1-4; D may be TRBD1 (5 bases). Germline loops: CDR1 MNHEY, CDR2 SVGAGI. V shed 0 bases and J shed 8 bases, with 10 bases lying between them. CDR3 length: 14 amino acids. DNA for the CDR3: TGTGCCAGCAGTTACTCCGATAGGGGAGAAAAACTGTTTTTT. It yields the protein CASSYSDRGEKLFF.

The chain couples TRBV6-6 to TRBJ2-3; 8 nucleotides align to TRBD1. The trim removed 2 bases at V and 4 bases at J, leaving 5 bases unmatched. The germline CDR1 and CDR2 sequences are MNHNY and SVGAGI (reference sequence). The CDR3 loop spans 15 amino acids. DNA for the CDR3: TGTGCCAGCAGTTACCAGACAGGGGCTGCAGATACGCAGTATTTT. It encodes CASSYQTGAADTQYF.